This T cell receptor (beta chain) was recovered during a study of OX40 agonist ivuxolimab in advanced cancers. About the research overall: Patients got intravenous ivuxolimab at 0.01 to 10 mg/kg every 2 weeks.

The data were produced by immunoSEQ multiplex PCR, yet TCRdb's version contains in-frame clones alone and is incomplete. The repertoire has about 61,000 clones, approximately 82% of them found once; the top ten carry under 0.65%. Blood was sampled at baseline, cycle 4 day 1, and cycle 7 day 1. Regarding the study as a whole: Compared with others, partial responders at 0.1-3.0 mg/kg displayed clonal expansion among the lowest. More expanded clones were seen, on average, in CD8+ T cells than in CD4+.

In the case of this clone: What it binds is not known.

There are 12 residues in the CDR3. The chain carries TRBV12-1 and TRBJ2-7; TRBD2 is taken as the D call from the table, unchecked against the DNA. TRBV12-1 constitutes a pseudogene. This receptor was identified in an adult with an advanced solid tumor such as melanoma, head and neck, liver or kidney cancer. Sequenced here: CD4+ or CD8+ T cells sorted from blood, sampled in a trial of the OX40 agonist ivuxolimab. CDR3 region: CASPFLSYEQYF. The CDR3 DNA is TGTGCCAGCCCCTTTCTCTCCTACGAGCAGTACTTC.